The T cell receptor (beta chain) described here comes from a study of Tregs in tolerant kidney transplant recipients (dated 2019 in TCRdb). Concerning the study at large: The study used TCRbeta sequencing to identify donor-specific regulatory T cells before combined kidney and bone marrow transplantation, then tracked those cells after transplant.

Inclusive of the bounding cysteine and phenylalanine, the CDR3 is 15 residues long. The CDR3 was read in part: 36 bases, with the frame set at base 1. Sequences SGHTA (CDR1) and FQGNSA (CDR2) are obtained from the germline V gene. V is trimmed back by 4 bases and J by 2 bases, and the junction contains 5 bases that no gene match accounts for. What the authors observed across the whole study: In tolerant patients, donor-specific Tregs expanded more than Tregs overall, which suggests antigen-driven rather than nonspecific expansion. Expanding Tregs with activated donor B cells appeared to identify the most biologically relevant and donor-specific TCRbeta repertoire. For some patients the PCR primers changed over time, which made it impossible to compare the samples from those patients at the nucleotide level. The study was limited by small patient numbers, and the findings need validation in larger populations and under other immunosuppression protocols. Biological reproducibility was not directly assessed, although technical replication error appeared to be minimal.

Reading the label with the study, this specimen's time point is: 6 months after combined kidney and bone marrow transplant. Transplants used related donors with nonmyeloablative bone marrow transplantation; mixed chimerism was transient in the human trials. Unstimulated Tregs (CD4+CD25+CD127-), CD4+ non-Tregs (CD4+CD25-), CD4 and CD8 cells were FACS-sorted from thawed PBMCs. The patients were a handful of recipients of combined kidney and bone marrow transplants from the ITN036ST trial, and samples were available only for these trial subjects. Healthy control blood was processed to PBMCs by Ficoll density gradient and cryopreserved, and patient PBMCs were collected before and after transplant. As regards this clone: Its antigen is currently not known. The DNA ends 3 residues before the CDR3 does, and the rest of the CDR3 is filled in from the germline J gene.

Genomic DNA was extracted from sorted cells with the QIAGEN DNeasy Blood and Tissue Kit for TCRbeta CDR3 sequencing. Through immunoSEQ, high-throughput TCRbeta CDR3 sequencing was done commercially, including PCR amplification with internal controls and bias correction. The paper's processing steps were these. Unique productive TCRbeta sequences were defined by CDR3 nucleotide sequence when primers matched and otherwise by CDR3 amino acid sequence together with Vbeta and Jbeta genes. To correct sorting error, sequences shared between sorted populations at a frequency ratio of 2:1 or less were removed; the rest were assigned to the higher population. A sequence counted as donor-reactive if, in CFSE-low cells, the sequence had a frequency of at least 0.01% and was expanded at least 5-fold compared with unstimulated cells. Jensen-Shannon divergence, calculated on the top 100 TCRbeta sequences ranked by frequency, was used to quantify repertoire divergence. For samples with multiple sequencing runs, sorting error was corrected separately for each run before the runs were pooled. TCRdb mirrors the immuneACCESS table, restricted to in-frame sequences. Some clones are absent from its copies; in checked studies, under half trace to an unresolved V gene, and the reason for the others is unknown. That table supplies the V and J calls and clone size; D and trimming were determined from the DNA. The sample's table covers about 2,400 clones. Roughly 40% of the sample is taken by the ten largest.

This sample comprised CD8+ T cells from blood (PBMCs), obtained 6 months after the transplant. Recombination linked TRBV7-2 to TRBJ1-1; TRBD1 lines up with 9 middle nucleotides. The receptor comes from a human patient who received a combined kidney and bone marrow transplant. Some T cells present after a transplant may be cells of the graft donor. CDR3 DNA, as far as it was read: TGTGCCAGCAGCTCTGGACAGGGGACTAACACTGAA. The encoded protein is CASSSGQGTNTE. From start to end, the CDR3 is CASSSGQGTNTEAFF. The full variable domain, with segments outside the CDR3 supplied by the reference TRBV7-2 and TRBJ1-1 proteins, appears as GAGVSQSPSNKVTEKGKDVELRCDPISGHTALYWYRQSLGQGLEFLIYFQGNSAPDKSGLPSDRFSAERTGGSVSTLTIQRTQQEDSAVYLCASSSGQGTNTEAFFGQGTRLTVV.